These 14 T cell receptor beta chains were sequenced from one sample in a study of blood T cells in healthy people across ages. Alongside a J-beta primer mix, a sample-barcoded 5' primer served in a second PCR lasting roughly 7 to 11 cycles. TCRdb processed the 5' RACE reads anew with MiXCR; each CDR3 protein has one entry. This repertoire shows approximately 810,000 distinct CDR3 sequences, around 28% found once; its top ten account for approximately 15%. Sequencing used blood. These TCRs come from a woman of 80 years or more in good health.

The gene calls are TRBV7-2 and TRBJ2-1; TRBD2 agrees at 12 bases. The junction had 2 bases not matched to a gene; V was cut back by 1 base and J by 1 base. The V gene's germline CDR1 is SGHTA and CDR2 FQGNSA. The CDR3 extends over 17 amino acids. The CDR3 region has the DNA TGTGCCAGCAGCTTAGATGGGACTAGCGGGTCCTACAATGAGCAGTTCTTC. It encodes CASSLDGTSGSYNEQFF.

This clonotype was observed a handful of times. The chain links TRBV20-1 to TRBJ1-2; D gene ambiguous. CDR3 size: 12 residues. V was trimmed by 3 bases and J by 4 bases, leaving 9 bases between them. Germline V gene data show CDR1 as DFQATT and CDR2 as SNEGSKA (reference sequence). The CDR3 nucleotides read TGCAGTGCTAGCGCAGGTCTCTATGGCTACACCTTC. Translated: CSASAGLYGYTF.

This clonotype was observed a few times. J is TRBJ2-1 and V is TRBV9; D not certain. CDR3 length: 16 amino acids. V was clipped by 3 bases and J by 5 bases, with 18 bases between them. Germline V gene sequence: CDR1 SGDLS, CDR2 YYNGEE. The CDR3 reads CASSGSGVGPDNEQFF. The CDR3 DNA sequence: TGTGCCAGCAGCGGCTCTGGGGTAGGGCCGGACAATGAGCAGTTCTTC.

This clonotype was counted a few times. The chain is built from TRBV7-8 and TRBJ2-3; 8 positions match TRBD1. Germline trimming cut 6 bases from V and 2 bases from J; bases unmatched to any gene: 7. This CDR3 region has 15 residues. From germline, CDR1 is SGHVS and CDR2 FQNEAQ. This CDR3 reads CASSRNRGDTDTQYF. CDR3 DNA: TGTGCCAGCAGTCGAAACAGGGGGGACACAGATACGCAGTATTTT. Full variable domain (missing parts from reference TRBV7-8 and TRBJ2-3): GAGVSQSPRYKVAKRGQDVALRCDPISGHVSLFWYQQALGQGPEFLTYFQNEAQLDKSGLPSDRFFAERPEGSVSTLKIQRTQQEDSAVYLCASSRNRGDTDTQYFGPGTRLTVL.

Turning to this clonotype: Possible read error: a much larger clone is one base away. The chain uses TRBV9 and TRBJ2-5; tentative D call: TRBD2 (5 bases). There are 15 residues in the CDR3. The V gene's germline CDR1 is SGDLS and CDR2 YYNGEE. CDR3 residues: CTSSVVGAVQETQYF. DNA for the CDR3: TGTACCAGCAGCGTAGTAGGAGCGGTCCAAGAGACCCAGTACTTC.

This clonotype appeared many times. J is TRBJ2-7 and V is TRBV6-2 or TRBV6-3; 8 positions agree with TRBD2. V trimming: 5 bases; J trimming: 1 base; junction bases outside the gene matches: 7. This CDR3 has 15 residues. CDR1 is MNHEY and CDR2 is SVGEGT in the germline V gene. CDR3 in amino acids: CASSNTGTRSYEQYF. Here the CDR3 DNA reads TGTGCCAGCAGTAACACCGGGACTAGATCCTACGAGCAGTACTTC.

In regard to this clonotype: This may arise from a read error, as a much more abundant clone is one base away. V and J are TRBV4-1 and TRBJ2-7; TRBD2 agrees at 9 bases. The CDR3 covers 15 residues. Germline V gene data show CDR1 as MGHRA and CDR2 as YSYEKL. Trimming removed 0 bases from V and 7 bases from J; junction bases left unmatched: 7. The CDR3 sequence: CASSQDPSGDYEQYF. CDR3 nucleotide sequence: TGCGCCAGCAGCCAAGATCCTAGCGGGGATTATGAGCAGTACTTC.

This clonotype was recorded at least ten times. The CDR3 is CASSESDRGIYNEQFF. The DNA of the CDR3 is TGCGCCAGCAGTGAGTCTGACAGGGGGATTTACAATGAGCAGTTCTTC. V is TRBV10-1 and J is TRBJ2-1, with 9 positions matching TRBD1. This CDR3 region has 16 residues. CDR1 and CDR2 from the germline V gene are WNHNN and SYGVQD (reference sequence). Trimming took 0 bases from V and 4 from J; bases not matched to a gene: 4.

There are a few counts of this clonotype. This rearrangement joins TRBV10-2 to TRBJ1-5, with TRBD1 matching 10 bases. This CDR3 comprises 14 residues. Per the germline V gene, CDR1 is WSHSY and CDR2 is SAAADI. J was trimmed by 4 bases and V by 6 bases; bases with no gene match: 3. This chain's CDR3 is CASRAGQGNQPQHF. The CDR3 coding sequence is TGCGCCAGCAGGGCGGGACAGGGGAATCAGCCCCAGCATTTT.

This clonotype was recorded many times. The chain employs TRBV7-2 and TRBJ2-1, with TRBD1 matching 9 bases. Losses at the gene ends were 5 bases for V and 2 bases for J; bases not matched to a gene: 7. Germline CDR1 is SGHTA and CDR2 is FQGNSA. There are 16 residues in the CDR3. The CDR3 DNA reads TGTGCCAGCAGCGGAAGGGGACAGGGCCCCTACAATGAGCAGTTCTTC. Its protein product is CASSGRGQGPYNEQFF.

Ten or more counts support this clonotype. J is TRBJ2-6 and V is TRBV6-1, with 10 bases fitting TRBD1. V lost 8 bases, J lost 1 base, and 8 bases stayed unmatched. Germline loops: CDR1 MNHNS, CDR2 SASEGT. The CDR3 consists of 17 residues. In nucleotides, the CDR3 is TGTGCCAGCGCCGGGACAGGGGCCGTATCTGGGGCCAACGTCCTGACTTTC. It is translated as CASAGTGAVSGANVLTF.

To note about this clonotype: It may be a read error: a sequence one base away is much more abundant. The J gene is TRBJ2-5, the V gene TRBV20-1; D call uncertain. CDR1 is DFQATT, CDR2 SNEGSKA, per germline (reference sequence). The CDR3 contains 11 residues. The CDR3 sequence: CRAIRAETQYF. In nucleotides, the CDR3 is TGCAGGGCTATAAGGGCGGAGACCCAGTACTTC.

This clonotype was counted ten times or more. The CDR3, as DNA: TGTGCCAGCAGGACGACTAGCGATAGGAGAAATGAGCAGTTCTTC. Amino acid sequence: CASRTTSDRRNEQFF. V is TRBV6-6 and J is TRBJ2-1, with 8 bases lining up with TRBD2. Unmatched junction bases numbered 11, after V lost 6 bases and J lost 7 bases. Germline lookup yields CDR1 MNHNY and CDR2 SVGAGI (reference sequence). CDR3 length: 15 residues.

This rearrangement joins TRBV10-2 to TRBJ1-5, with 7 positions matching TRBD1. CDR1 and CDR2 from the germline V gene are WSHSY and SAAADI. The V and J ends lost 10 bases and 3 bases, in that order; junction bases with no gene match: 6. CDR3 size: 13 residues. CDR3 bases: TGCGCCACCTTGGACAGGCTCAATCAGCCCCAGCATTTT. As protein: CATLDRLNQPQHF.